A single sample is the source of the 6 T cell receptor beta chains below, sequenced in a study of CD8+ T cells in alopecia areata. Sequencing relied on a cDNA template that was reverse transcribed from extracted RNA. Clones were read by immunoSEQ multiplex PCR, and TCRdb kept only the in-frame ones, dropping some. The sample lists approximately 200,000 clones, 50% to 60% occurring once. The treatment here: oral pan-JAK inhibitor, 5-10 mg twice daily. This material consisted of CD4+ T cells sorted from blood, taken at week 4, from a patient treated with tofacitinib. The source of these receptors is a human donor with alopecia areata.

The J gene is TRBJ2-1, the V gene TRBV5-3; TRBD2 aligns across 11 bases. TRBV5-3 is designated an ORF whose function remains uncertain. The V gene end was trimmed by 3 bases and the J gene end by 5 bases; junction bases not matched to a gene: 10. The CDR3 has 17 amino acids. The CDR3 nucleotides read TGTGCCAGAAGCTACAAGCCCATAGCGGGGGGGCACAATGAGCAGTTCTTC. Translation: CARSYKPIAGGHNEQFF.

The V gene is TRBV29-1, the J gene TRBJ2-7; weak D call: TRBD1 (6 bases). The CDR3 loop spans 13 amino acids. The germline V gene has CDR1 SQVTM and CDR2 ANQGSEA. Trimming stripped 6 bases from V and 2 bases from J, with 14 bases between. The CDR3 nucleotides read TGCAGCGTGGAGGACAGTCCTCCCTACGAGCAGTACTTC. It specifies CSVEDSPPYEQYF.

The V gene is TRBV29-1, the J gene TRBJ1-6; 8 nucleotides agree with TRBD1. CDR1 is SQVTM, CDR2 ANQGSEA, per germline. V shed 4 bases and J 0 bases; nucleotides not matched to a gene: 11. The CDR3 covers 18 residues. CDR3 sequence: CSVVGVPTGGSYNSPLHF. DNA of the CDR3: TGCAGCGTTGTAGGGGTTCCAACAGGGGGCTCCTATAATTCACCCCTCCACTTT.

This clone was seen just once. V is TRBV6-5 and J is TRBJ1-4; D is uncertain. Germline CDR1 is MNHEY and CDR2 is SVGAGI. Between the trimmed V and J ends, which lost 6 bases and 0 bases, there was a span of 5 bases. The CDR3 covers 13 residues. CDR3 in amino acids: CASSTATNEKLFF. In nucleotides, the CDR3 is TGTGCCAGCAGCACAGCAACTAATGAAAAACTGTTTTTT.

The sample holds one count of this clone. This rearrangement joins TRBV5-1 to TRBJ2-1, with a weak D call TRBD1 (5 bases). In germline, CDR1 is SGHRS, CDR2 YFSETQ. The CDR3 contains 15 residues. The V end was cut by 2 bases, the J end by 2 bases, with 11 bases between. CDR3 nucleotides: TGCGCCAGCAGCTTTGAGGCAGGGACCTACAATGAGCAGTTCTTC. The encoded protein is CASSFEAGTYNEQFF.

The CDR3 reads CAWKVKGGYEQYF. The CDR3 nucleotides read TGTGCCTGGAAAGTGAAGGGAGGCTACGAGCAGTACTTC. V usage is TRBV30 and J usage is TRBJ2-7; weak D call: TRBD2 (6 bases). Trimming pared 4 bases from V and 3 bases from J, leaving 13 bases between. The germline V gene encodes CDR1 GTSNPN and CDR2 SVGIG (reference sequence). This CDR3 is built from 13 residues.